This TCR beta chain was profiled in a study of glioma-infiltrating T cells after dendritic cell vaccination. Background on the study: Samples are from glioblastoma patients in Phase I and II dendritic cell vaccine trials. Autologous tumor lysate-pulsed dendritic cell vaccination was given between the early 2000s and the early 2010s.

Amplification used 60 V beta primers and 13 J beta primers. The data were produced by immunoSEQ multiplex PCR, yet TCRdb's version contains in-frame clones alone and is incomplete. Of approximately 50,000 clones in the sample, approximately 89% were seen once. Time point indicated: after dendritic cell vaccination, including at tumor progression/relapse. PBMC were collected before vaccination, two weeks after the third vaccination, and at progression. The receptor's source is a human donor with glioblastoma. This specimen was blood, taken after dendritic cell vaccination.

This CDR3 is CASTSGGVGKGYTF. DNA for the CDR3: TGTGCCAGCACTAGCGGGGGAGTGGGGAAAGGCTACACCTTC. V is TRBV6-5 and J is TRBJ1-2; possible D gene TRBD1, 5 bases. The V end was cut by 7 bases, the J end by 8 bases, with 20 bases between. This CDR3 region has 14 residues. The germline CDR1 and CDR2 sequences are MNHEY and SVGAGI.